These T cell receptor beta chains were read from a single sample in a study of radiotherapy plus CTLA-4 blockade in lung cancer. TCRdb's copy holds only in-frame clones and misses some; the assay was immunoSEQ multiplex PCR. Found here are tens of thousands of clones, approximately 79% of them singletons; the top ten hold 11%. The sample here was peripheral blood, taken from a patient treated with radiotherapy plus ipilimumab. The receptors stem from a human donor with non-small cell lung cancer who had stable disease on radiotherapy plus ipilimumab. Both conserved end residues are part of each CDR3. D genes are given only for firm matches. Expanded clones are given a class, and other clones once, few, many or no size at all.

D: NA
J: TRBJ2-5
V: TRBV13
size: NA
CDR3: CASTRGRSPQETQYF
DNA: TGTGCCAGCACCAGAGGGAGGAGCCCCCAAGAGACCCAGTACTTC

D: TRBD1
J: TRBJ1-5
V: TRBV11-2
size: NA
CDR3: CASSSPRTGRQPQHF
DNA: TGTGCCAGCAGCTCCCCGCGGACAGGGAGACAGCCCCAGCATTTT

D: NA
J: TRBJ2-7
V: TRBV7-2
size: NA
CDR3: CASSLEKNSYEQYF
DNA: TGTGCCAGCAGCTTAGAGAAAAACTCCTACGAGCAGTACTTC

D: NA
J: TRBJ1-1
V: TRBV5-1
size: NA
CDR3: CASSLDQANTEAFF
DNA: TGCGCCAGCAGCTTGGACCAGGCGAACACTGAAGCTTTCTTT

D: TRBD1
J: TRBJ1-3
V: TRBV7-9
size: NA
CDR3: CASSSGQGRSGNTIYF
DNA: TGTGCCAGCAGCTCAGGACAGGGCAGGTCTGGAAACACCATATATTTT

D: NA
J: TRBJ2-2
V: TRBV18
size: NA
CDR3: CASSLRGALNTGELFF
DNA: TGTGCCAGCTCCCTTCGAGGGGCCCTGAACACCGGGGAGCTGTTTTTT

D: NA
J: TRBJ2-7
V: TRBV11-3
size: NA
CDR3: CASSLRGEYEQYF
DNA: TGTGCCAGCAGCTTAAGGGGCGAGTACGAGCAGTACTTC

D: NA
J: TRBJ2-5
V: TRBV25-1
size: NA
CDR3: CASSFRGEETQYF
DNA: TGTGCCAGCAGTTTTAGGGGTGAAGAGACCCAGTACTTC

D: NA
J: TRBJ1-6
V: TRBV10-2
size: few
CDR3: CASSDIGFGNSPLHF
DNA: TGCGCCAGCAGTGATATCGGGTTCGGGAATTCACCCCTCCACTTT

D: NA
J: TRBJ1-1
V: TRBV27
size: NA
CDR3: CASRWQTNTEAFF
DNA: TGTGCCAGCAGGTGGCAGACGAACACTGAAGCTTTCTTT

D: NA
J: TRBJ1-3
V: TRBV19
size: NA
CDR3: CASKSLHSGNTIYF
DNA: TGTGCCAGTAAGAGCCTGCACTCTGGAAACACCATATATTTT

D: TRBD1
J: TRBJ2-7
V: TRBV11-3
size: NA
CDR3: CASSPGQGSSYEQYF
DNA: TGTGCCAGCAGCCCGGGACAGGGTTCCTCCTACGAGCAGTACTTC